This TCR beta chain was captured by sequencing in a study of T-cell reconstitution after alpha-beta-depleted transplantation in children. The authors prepared the TCRbeta library with unique molecular identifiers. MiXCR, run by TCRdb on the PCR reads, gives a single entry per CDR3 protein. The sample records about 290,000 distinct CDR3 sequences, over 9.5% being singletons. Broader study findings: One year after transplant, T-cell counts and diversity came mostly from newly produced T cells.

Germline CDR1 is LGHDT and CDR2 is YNNKEL (reference sequence). Trimming took 4 bases from V and 3 from J; bases not matched to a gene: 5. The CDR3 spans 15 residues. This clonotype was counted many times. As yet, its antigen is unknown. The V gene is TRBV3-1, the J gene TRBJ2-1, with 8 bases fitting TRBD2. This sample comprised PBMCs, obtained before TCRalphabeta/CD19-depleted stem cell transplant. This receptor was obtained from a boy under three years old with acute myeloid leukemia, due to receive a stem cell transplant. The DNA of the CDR3 is TGTGCCAGCAGCCTCAAGCGGGAGCTCTACAATGAGCAGTTCTTC. Amino acid sequence: CASSLKRELYNEQFF.